This TCR beta chain is from a study of T-cell memory formation after mild COVID-19. Amplification by 5'RACE using constant-segment primers produced TCR alpha and TCR beta cDNA libraries that carried sample barcodes and UMIs. TCRdb ran MiXCR on the 5' RACE reads and lists one entry per CDR3 protein. The data show 15,000 or so distinct CDR3 sequences, 23% seen once. Of note for this clonotype: Antigen unknown.

V lost 6 bases, J lost 6 bases, and 12 bases lay in between. Germline V gene lookup returns CDR1 KGHSH and CDR2 LQKENI. CDR3 size: 12 residues. Overall study findings and caveats: Clones that contracted from day 15 to 85 were balanced CD4/CD8, while later expanders leaned CD4+. Some clones that responded were present in memory (sampled pre-infection), which suggests cross-reactive memory joined.

The chain carries TRBV18 and TRBJ2-7, with no clear D. Sequences were obtained from PBMCs or a T cell subset sorted from them (not recorded which). The clonotype was recovered from a man aged 18 to 29 who had mild COVID-19 (a few samples of this study predate the infection). Cell type and time point are not known. CDR3 nucleotide sequence: TGTGCCAGCTCCCCGGAAGGGTTCGAGCAGTACTTC. Translation: CASSPEGFEQYF.